This T cell receptor beta chain was profiled in a study of blood T cell repertoires in COVID-19. Turning to the study itself: Material from acute and convalescent COVID-19 was sourced from the United States, Italy and Spain. PBMCs, B-cell-depleted T cells, or T cells provided the cDNA or gDNA that made up the material.

In the original processing: Counts of nucleated cells, estimated from reference gene primer amplification, were obtained. Assay used: immunoSEQ multiplex PCR; TCRdb lists only in-frame clones, some missing. Clonal size and the V and J genes are those of that table, whereas D and trimming came from the DNA. The profile shows under 150,000 clones, roughly 90% of them singletons. This CDR3 has 14 residues. Trimming cost V 8 bases and J 4 bases; bases outside gene matches: 8. CDR1 and CDR2 from the germline V gene are SQVTM and ANQGSEA. The TCR was taken from a man aged 50-59 years with active or convalescent COVID-19. The chain combines TRBV29-1 with TRBJ2-3; 11 positions match TRBD2. The specimen sequenced was peripheral blood. As DNA, the CDR3 is TGCAGCACCGGGGTAGCGGGAGGGTCAGATACGCAGTATTTT. It specifies CSTGVAGGSDTQYF.